This T cell receptor (beta chain) is from a study of T cell changes during pregnancy in multiple sclerosis. The ends were cut back, 2 bases at V and 7 bases at J, with 9 bases in the middle. The germline V gene has CDR1 LGHNT and CDR2 FRNRAP. This CDR3 contains 14 residues. Repertoires were generated with immunoSEQ multiplex PCR, while TCRdb's copy carries only in-frame clones and drops some. Of approximately 80,000 clones detected, over 85% appear once; the ten largest clones hold less than 0.85%. The clonotype was recovered from a female donor in good health, enrolled as a control in a pregnancy study. Here the sequenced sample was peripheral blood, taken in the second trimester of pregnancy. The genes are TRBV12-5 and TRBJ1-6; unclear D gene. The CDR3 protein is CASGLRGENSPLHF. CDR3 DNA: TGTGCTAGTGGTTTGCGGGGAGAGAATTCACCCCTCCACTTT.